This entry is about one TCR beta chain. The antigen is undetermined. The data stem from a study of T cell repertoires in cytomegalovirus infection. At the level of the study: From public TCR beta signatures came an indication of both CMV infection and matching HLA type.

The study's findings and limits: CMV-specific TCR beta clonotypes restricted by HLA-C were the ones dominating the ex vivo response. Public TCR beta family frequency separated CMV-and-HLA carriers, including in an independent cohort.

TCRdb analysed the reads with MiXCR anew, one entry per CDR3 protein. Here the sample spans approximately 500,000 distinct CDR3 sequences, around 27% being singletons. V gave up 3 bases and J gave up 4 bases; unmatched junction bases: 17. The CDR3 has 19 residues. The V gene's germline CDR1 is MNHEY and CDR2 SMNVEV (reference sequence). What was sequenced was PBMCs. The source is a human donor in good health (CMV status not recorded). Some clones in this sample may be carry-over from other donors' samples. The rearrangement uses TRBV27 and TRBJ2-1; TRBD1 agrees at 8 bases. CDR3 DNA sequence: TGTGCCAGCAGTTTCGGGTTCGAGGACAGGGATGGTCGGTACAATGAGCAGTTCTTC. Translated: CASSFGFEDRDGRYNEQFF.